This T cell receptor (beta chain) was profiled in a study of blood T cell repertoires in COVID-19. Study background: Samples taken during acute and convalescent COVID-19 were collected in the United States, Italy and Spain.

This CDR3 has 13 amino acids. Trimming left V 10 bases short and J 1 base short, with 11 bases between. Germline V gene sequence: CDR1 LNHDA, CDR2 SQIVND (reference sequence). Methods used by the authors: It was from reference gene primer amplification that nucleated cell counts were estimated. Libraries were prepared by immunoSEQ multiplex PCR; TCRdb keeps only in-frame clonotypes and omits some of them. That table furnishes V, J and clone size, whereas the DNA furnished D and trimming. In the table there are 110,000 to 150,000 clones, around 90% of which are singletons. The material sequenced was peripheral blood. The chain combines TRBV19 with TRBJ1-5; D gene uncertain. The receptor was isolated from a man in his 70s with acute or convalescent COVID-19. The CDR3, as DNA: TGTGCCATTGCGGCGGGGAGCAATCAGCCCCAGCATTTT. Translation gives CAIAAGSNQPQHF.